This entry lists 5 T cell receptor beta chains sequenced from one sample in a study of CD8 T cells in ankylosing spondylitis (dated by TCRdb to 2017 to 2019). These TCRs' antigens remain unknown. What the study reported, not specific to this receptor: A TCR beta motif of several highly homologous amino acid variants appeared characteristic of blood from ankylosing spondylitis patients.

Libraries were made using 5' RACE. Data came from an Illumina HiSeq 2500. TCRdb reprocessed the public reads (quality trimming at Q25 with fastp, clone calling with MiXCR) and kept in-frame beta chains. Rows merge per CDR3 protein into single entries with the most common DNA and genes. This sample comprises hundreds of thousands of distinct CDR3 sequences, 25% to 30% of them detected only once. The ten largest clones represent 0.89% of the sample. Input material: blood, either unsorted or a sorted T cell fraction (not recorded which). Source of these receptors: a male donor with ankylosing spondylitis.

The J gene is TRBJ2-2, the V gene TRBV5-1; TRBD1 matches at 11 bases. This CDR3 contains 15 residues. After removal of 4 bases from V and 3 bases from J, the junction contained 2 bases not matched to a gene. The germline V gene encodes CDR1 SGHRS and CDR2 YFSETQ. The chain's CDR3 is CASSRDRGDTGELFF. The CDR3, as DNA: TGCGCCAGCAGCCGGGACAGGGGGGACACCGGGGAGCTGTTTTTT.

The rearrangement links TRBV12-3 or TRBV12-4 to TRBJ1-2, with D tentatively TRBD1 (5 bases). Deletions cut 5 bases from V and 6 bases from J, with 13 bases between. This CDR3 comprises 13 residues. The CDR3 DNA sequence: TGTGCCAGCAGTACCGGGACCTGGGATGGCTACACCTTC. Translated, it gives CASSTGTWDGYTF.

This clonotype was counted ten times or more. The chain couples TRBV4-1 to TRBJ1-2; TRBD1 might be the D (5 bases). Per the germline V gene, CDR1 is MGHRA and CDR2 is YSYEKL. The CDR3 contains 12 residues. Between the trimmed V and J ends, which lost 3 bases and 8 bases, there was a span of 10 bases. CDR3 protein: CASSQQGNGYTF. The CDR3 DNA follows: TGCGCCAGCAGCCAGCAGGGTAACGGCTACACCTTC.

The chain links TRBV5-6 to TRBJ2-7, with 14 bases that match TRBD2. The CDR3 sequence is 17 residues long. The germline V gene has CDR1 SGHDT and CDR2 YYEEEE. The junction had 7 bases not matched to a gene; V was cut back by 0 bases and J by 5 bases. The chain's CDR3 is CASSLAGTSGSGHEQYV. Here the CDR3 DNA reads TGTGCCAGCAGCTTGGCCGGGACTAGCGGGAGTGGCCACGAGCAGTACGTC.

The CDR3 bases are TGCAGTGCTAGGGGACGACTAGCGGGAAACACAGATACGCAGTATTTT. Translated: CSARGRLAGNTDTQYF. The chain recombines TRBV20-1 with TRBJ2-3; TRBD2 matches 11 bases. Germline V gives CDR1 DFQATT, CDR2 SNEGSKA (reference sequence). The length of the CDR3 is 16 residues. Unmatched junction bases numbered 7, after V lost 3 bases and J lost 2 bases.